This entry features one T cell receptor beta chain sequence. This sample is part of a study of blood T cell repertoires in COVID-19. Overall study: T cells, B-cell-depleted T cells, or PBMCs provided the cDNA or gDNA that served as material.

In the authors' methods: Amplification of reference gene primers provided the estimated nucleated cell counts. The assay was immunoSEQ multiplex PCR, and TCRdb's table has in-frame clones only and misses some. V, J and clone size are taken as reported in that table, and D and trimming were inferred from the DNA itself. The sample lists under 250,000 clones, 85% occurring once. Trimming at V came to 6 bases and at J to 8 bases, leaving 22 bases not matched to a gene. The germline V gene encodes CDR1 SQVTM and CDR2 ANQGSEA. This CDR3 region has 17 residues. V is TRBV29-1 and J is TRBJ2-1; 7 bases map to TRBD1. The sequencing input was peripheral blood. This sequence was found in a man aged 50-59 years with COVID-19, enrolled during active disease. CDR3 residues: CSVASRTKGTDPDEQFF. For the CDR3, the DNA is TGCAGCGTCGCTTCGAGAACAAAAGGGACAGATCCTGATGAGCAGTTCTTC.